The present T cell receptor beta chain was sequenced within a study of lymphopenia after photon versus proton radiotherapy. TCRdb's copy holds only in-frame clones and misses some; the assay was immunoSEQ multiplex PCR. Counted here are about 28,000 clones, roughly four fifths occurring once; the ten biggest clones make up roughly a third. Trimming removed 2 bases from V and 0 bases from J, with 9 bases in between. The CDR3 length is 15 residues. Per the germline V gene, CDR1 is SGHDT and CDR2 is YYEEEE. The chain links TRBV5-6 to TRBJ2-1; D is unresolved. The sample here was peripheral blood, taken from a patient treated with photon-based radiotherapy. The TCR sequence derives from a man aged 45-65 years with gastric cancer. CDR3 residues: CASSFLRSSYNEQFF. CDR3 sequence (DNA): TGTGCCAGCAGCTTCCTGAGAAGCTCCTACAATGAGCAGTTCTTC.